This T cell receptor (beta chain) was recorded in a study of identical twins. Study-wide results and caveats: Out-of-frame beta sequences exhibited a weaker degree of excess twin sharing. Abundant beta clonotypes from cord blood had fewer insertions, unlike memory repertoires, which showed none. Partial confounding of zero-insertion analyses by invariant MAIT and iNKT cells was possible.

Template switching added a universal primer site; cDNA carried unique molecular identifiers. TCRdb re-derived calls from the 5' RACE reads in MiXCR, one entry per CDR3 protein. Among about 300,000 distinct CDR3 sequences listed, roughly 12% were seen once. The CDR3 covers 17 residues. Germline loops: CDR1 SGHDN, CDR2 FVKESK. V gave up 4 bases and J gave up 7 bases, with 23 bases separating them. This clonotype is a singleton in its sample. As yet, its antigen is unknown. The sample was also reused in another study, on yellow fever vaccine responses in identical twins.

Sequences were obtained from CD8+ T cells sorted from blood. This sequence joins TRBV14 and TRBJ2-1, with D tentatively TRBD1 or TRBD2 (5 bases each). The receptor was isolated from a woman younger than 35 in good health. This CDR3 is CASSPRTPGPIINEQFF. CDR3 sequence (DNA): TGTGCCAGCAGCCCAAGAACTCCGGGACCGATAATTAATGAGCAGTTCTTC.